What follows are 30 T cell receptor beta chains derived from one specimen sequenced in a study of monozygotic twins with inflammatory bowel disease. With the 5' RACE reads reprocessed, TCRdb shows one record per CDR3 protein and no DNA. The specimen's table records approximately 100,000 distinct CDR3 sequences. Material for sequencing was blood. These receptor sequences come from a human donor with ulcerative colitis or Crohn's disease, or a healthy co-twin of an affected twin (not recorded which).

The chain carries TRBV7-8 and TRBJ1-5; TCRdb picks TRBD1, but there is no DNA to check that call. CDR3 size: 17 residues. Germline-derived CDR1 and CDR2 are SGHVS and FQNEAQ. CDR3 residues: CASSLPSRTEPGQPQHF.

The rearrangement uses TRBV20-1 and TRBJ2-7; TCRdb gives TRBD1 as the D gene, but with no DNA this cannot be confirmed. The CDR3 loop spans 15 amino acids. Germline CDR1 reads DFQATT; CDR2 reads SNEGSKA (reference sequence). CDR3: CSARPDGGPSYEQYF.

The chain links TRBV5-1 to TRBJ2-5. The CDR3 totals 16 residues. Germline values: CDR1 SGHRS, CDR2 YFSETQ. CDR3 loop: CASSFGSEQIQETQYF.

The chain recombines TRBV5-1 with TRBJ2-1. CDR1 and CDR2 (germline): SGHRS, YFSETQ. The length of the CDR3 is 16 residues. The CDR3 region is CASSLGGIATYNEQFF.

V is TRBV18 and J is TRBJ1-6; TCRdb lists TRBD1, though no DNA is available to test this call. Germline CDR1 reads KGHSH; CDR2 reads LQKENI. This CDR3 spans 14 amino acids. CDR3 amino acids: CASSQQDRGSPLHF.

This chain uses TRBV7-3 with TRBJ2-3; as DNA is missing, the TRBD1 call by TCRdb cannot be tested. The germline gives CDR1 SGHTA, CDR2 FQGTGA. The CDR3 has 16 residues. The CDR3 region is CASSRGADRSTDTQYF.

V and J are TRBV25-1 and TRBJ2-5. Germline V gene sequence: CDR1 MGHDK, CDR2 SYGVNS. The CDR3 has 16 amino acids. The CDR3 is CASSNLFRTEQETQYF.

CDR3: CASSLRTPGDHEQYF. The V gene is TRBV5-4, the J gene TRBJ2-7; checking the TCRdb D call of TRBD1 is not possible without DNA. This CDR3 is built from 15 residues. Germline V CDR1 and CDR2: SGHNT, YYREEE (reference sequence).

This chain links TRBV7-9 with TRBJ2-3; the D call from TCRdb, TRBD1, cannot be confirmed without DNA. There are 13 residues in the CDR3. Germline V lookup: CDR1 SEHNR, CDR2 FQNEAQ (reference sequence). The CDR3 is CASSIGQSDTQYF.

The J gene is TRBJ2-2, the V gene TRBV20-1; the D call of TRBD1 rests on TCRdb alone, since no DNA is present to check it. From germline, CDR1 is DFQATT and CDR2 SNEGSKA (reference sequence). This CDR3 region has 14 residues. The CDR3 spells CSAAPWESTGELFF.

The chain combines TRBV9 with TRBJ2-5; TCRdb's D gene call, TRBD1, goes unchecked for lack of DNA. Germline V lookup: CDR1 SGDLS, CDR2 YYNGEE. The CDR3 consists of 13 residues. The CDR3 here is CASGMGVVETQYF.

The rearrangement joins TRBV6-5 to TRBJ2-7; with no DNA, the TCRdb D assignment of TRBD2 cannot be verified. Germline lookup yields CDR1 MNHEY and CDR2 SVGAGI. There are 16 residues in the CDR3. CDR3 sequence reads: CASSSPASRGRYEQYF.

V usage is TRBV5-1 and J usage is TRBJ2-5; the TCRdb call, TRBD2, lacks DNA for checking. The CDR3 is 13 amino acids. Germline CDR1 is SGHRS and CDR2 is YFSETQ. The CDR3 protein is CASRPSGTETQYF.

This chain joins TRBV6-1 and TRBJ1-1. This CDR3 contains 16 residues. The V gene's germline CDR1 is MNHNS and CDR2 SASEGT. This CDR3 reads CASSDRSRLSNTEAFF.

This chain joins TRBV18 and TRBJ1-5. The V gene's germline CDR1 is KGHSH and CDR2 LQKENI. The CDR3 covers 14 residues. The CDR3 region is CASSPHGENQPQHF.

The CDR3 loop reads CSAIADSNQPQHF. The rearrangement links TRBV20-1 to TRBJ1-5. CDR3 length equals 13 residues. Germline CDR1 and CDR2: DFQATT and SNEGSKA (reference sequence).

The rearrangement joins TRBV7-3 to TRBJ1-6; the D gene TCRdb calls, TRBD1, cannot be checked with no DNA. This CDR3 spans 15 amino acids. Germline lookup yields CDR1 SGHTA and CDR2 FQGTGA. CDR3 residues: CASSLIGQGYSPLHF.

CDR3 region: CASSFVQGRNNEQFF. The chain uses TRBV12-3 or TRBV12-4 and TRBJ2-1; TCRdb calls TRBD1, which cannot be checked without DNA. There are 15 residues in the CDR3.

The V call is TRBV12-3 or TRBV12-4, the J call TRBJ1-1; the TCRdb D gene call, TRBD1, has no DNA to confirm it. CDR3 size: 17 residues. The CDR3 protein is CASSIDRVQARSTEAFF.

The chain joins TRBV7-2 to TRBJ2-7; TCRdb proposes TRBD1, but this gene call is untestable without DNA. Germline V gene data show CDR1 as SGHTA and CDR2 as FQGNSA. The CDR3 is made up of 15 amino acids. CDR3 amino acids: CASSSGGTLSYEQYF.

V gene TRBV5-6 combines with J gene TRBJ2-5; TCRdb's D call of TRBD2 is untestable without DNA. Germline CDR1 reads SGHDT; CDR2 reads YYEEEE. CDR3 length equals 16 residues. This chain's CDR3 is CASEGLAGFSQETQYF.

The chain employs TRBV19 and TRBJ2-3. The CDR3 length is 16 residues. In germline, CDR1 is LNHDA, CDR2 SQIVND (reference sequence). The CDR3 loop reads CASSIGARPSTDTQYF.

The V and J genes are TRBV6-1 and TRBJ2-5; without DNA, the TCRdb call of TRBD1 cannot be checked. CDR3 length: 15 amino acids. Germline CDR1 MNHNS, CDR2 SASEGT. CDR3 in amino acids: CASSELLGGQETQYF.

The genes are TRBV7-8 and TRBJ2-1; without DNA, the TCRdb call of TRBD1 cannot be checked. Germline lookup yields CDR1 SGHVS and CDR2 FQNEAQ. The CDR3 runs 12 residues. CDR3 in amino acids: CASTTPRGEQFF.

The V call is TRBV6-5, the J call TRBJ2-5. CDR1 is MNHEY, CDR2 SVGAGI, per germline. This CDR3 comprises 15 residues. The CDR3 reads CASSYGLLSQETQYF.

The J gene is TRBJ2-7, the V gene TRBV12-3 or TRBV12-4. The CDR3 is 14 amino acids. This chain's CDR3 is CASSLIQSSYEQYF.

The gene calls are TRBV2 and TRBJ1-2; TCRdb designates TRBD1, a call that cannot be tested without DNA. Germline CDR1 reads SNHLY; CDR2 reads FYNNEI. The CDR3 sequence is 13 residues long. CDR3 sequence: CASRIDRVKGYTF.

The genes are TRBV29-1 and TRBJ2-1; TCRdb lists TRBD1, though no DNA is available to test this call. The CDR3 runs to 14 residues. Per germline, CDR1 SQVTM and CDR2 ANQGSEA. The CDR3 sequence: CSVARDRKYNEQFF.

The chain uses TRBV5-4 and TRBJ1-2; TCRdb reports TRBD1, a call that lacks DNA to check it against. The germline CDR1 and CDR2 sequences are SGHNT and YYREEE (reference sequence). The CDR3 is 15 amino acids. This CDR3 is CASSSKIGTDYGYTF.

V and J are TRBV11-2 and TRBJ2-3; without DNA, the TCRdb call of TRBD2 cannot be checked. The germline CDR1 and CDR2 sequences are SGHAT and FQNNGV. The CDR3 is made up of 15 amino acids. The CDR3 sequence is CASIRGRLSTDTQYF. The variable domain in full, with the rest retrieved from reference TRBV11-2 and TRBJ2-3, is EAGVAQSPRYKIIEKRQSVAFWCNPISGHATLYWYQQILGQGPKLLIQFQNNGVVDDSQLPKDRFSAERLKGVDSTLKIQPAKLEDSAVYLCASIRGRLSTDTQYFGPGTRLTVL.